This note documents a single T cell receptor beta chain sequence. These data come from a study of OX40 agonist ivuxolimab in advanced cancers. For the study at large: Patients got intravenous ivuxolimab at 0.01 to 10 mg/kg every 2 weeks. Subjects had a mean age of approximately 60 years, with a range of about 23 to 79; less than 90% were male.

Germline V CDR1 and CDR2: SGHTA, FQGNSA. The CDR3 loop spans 15 amino acids. Trimming left V 4 bases short and J 4 bases short, with 16 bases between. With autoimmune disease history or systemic immunosuppression, patients were excluded. At baseline, cycle 4 day 1, and cycle 7 day 1, blood was sampled. This table comes from immunoSEQ multiplex PCR, and its TCRdb copy is limited to in-frame clones, with some not included. The profile shows 94,000 or so clones, approximately 80% of them singletons. The J gene is TRBJ1-2, the V gene TRBV7-2; D not resolved. The sample in question was CD4+ or CD8+ T cells sorted from blood, obtained in a trial of the OX40 agonist ivuxolimab. The receptor was isolated from an adult with an advanced solid tumor such as melanoma, head and neck, liver or kidney cancer. The CDR3: CASSSRPGIPYGYTF. CDR3 bases: TGTGCCAGCAGCTCACGACCGGGTATCCCCTATGGCTACACCTTC. Filled out from reference TRBV7-2 and TRBJ1-2, the complete variable domain reads GAGVSQSPSNKVTEKGKDVELRCDPISGHTALYWYRQSLGQGLEFLIYFQGNSAPDKSGLPSDRFSAERTGGSVSTLTIQRTQQEDSAVYLCASSSRPGIPYGYTFGSGTRLTVV.